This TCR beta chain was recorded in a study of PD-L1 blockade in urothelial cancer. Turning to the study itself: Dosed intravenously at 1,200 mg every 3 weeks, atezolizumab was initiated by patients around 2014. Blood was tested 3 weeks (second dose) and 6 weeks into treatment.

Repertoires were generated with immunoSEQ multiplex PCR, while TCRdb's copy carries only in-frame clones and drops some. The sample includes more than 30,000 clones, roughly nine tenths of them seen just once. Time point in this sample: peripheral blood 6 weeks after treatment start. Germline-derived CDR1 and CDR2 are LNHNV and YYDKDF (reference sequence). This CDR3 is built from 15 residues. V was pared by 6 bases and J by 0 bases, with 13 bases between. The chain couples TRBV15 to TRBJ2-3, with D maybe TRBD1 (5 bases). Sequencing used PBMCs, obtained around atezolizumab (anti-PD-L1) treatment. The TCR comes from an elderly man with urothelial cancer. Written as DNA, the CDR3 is TGTGCCACCAGTCTCGGACAATTTAGCACAGATACGCAGTATTTT. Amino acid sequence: CATSLGQFSTDTQYF.